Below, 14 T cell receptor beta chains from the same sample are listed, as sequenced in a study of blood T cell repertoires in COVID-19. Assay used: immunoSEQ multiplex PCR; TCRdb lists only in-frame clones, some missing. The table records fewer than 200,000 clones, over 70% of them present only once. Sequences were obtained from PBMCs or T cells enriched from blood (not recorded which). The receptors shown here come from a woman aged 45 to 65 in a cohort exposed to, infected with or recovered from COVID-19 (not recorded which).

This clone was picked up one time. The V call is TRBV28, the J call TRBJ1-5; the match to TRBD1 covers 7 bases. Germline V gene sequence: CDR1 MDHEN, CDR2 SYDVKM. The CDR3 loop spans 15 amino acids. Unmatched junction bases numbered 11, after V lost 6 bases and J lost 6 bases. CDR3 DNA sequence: TGTGCCAGCAGCCCAATCGACAGGGTGGTTCAGCCCCAGCATTTT. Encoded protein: CASSPIDRVVQPQHF.

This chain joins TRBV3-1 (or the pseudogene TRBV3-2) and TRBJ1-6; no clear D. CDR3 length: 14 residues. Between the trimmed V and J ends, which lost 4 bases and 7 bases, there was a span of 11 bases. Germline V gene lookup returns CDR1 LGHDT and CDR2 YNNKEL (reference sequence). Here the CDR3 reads CASSPLSGNSPLHF. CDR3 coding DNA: TGTGCCAGCAGCCCGTTGTCGGGAAATTCACCCCTCCACTTT.

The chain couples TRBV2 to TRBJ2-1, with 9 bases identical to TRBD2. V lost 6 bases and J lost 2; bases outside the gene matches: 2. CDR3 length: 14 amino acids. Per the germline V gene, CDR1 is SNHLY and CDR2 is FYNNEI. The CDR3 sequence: CASSLAGTYNEQFF. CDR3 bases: TGTGCCAGCAGCCTAGCGGGAACCTACAATGAGCAGTTCTTC.

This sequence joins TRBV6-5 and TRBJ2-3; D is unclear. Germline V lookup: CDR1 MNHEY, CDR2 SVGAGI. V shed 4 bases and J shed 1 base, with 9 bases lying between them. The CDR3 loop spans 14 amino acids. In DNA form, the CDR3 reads TGTGCCAGCAGTTCATGGCAGGGCACAGATACGCAGTATTTT. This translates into CASSSWQGTDTQYF.

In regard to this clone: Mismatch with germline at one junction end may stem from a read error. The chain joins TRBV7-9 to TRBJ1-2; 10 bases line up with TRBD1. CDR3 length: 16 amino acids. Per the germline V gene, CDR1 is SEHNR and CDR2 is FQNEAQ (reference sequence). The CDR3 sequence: CASSVAPGTGVGGYTF. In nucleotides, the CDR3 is TGTGCCAGCAGCGTAGCCCCCGGGACAGGGGTAGGAGGCTACACCTTC.

CDR3 nucleotide sequence: TGCGCCAGCAGCTCCGGACAGGGCACAGATACGCAGTATTTT. This codes for CASSSGQGTDTQYF. The gene calls are TRBV5-1 and TRBJ2-3, with 7 bases identical to TRBD1. V was clipped by 3 bases and J by 1 base; unmatched bases: 2. The CDR3 totals 14 residues. CDR1 and CDR2 from the germline V gene are SGHRS and YFSETQ.

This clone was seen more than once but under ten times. The CDR3 loop is CAKAVFYGYTF. The CDR3 nucleotides are TGCGCCAAAGCGGTTTTCTATGGCTACACCTTC. The chain carries TRBV23-1 and TRBJ1-2; D unclear. TRBV23-1 is an ORF, and what it does is uncertain. The V and J ends lost 10 bases and 4 bases respectively, with 10 bases between them. CDR3 length equals 11 residues.

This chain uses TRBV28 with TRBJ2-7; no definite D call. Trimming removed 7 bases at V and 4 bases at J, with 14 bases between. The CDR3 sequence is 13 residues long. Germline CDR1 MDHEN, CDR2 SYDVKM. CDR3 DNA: TGTGCCAGCACCACTCCCGCGGTATACGAGCAGTACTTC. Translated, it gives CASTTPAVYEQYF.

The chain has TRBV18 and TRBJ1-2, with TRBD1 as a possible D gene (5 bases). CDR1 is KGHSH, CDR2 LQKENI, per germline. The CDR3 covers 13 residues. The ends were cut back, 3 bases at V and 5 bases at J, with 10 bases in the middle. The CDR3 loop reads CASSPDGGYGYTF. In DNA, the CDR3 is TGTGCCAGCTCACCGGACGGGGGATATGGCTACACCTTC.

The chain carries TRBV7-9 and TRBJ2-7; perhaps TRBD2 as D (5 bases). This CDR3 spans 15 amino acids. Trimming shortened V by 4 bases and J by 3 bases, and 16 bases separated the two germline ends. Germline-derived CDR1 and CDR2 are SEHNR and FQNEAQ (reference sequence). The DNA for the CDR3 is TGTGCCAGCAGCTCAATTCGGACTGATGACTACGAGCAGTACTTC. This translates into CASSSIRTDDYEQYF.

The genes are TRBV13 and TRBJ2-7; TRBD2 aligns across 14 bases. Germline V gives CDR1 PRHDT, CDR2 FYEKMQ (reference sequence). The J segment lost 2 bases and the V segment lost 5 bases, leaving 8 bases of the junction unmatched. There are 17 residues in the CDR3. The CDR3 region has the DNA TGTGCCAGCAGCATTGGACTAGCGGGGGGCCTTCCCTACGAGCAGTACTTC. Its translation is CASSIGLAGGLPYEQYF.

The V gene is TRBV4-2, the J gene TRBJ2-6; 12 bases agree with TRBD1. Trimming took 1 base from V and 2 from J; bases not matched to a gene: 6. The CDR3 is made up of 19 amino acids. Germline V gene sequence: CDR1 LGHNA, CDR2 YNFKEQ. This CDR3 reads CASSQAPGQGAAGANVLTF. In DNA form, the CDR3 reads TGTGCCAGCAGCCAAGCCCCGGGACAGGGGGCTGCTGGGGCCAACGTCCTGACTTTC.

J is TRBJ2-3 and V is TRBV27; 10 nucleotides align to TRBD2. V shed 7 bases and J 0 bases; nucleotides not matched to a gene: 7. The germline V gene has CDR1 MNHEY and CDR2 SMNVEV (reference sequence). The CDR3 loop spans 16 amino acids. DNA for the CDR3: TGTGCCAGCAAACCGGGACTAGCGACTAGCACAGATACGCAGTATTTT. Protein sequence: CASKPGLATSTDTQYF.

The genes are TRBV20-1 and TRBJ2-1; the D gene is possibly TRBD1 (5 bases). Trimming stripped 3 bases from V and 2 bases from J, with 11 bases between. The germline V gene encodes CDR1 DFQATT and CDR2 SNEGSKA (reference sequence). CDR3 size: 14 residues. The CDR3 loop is CSASKGNPYNEQFF. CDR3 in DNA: TGCAGTGCTAGTAAGGGGAACCCCTACAATGAGCAGTTCTTC.